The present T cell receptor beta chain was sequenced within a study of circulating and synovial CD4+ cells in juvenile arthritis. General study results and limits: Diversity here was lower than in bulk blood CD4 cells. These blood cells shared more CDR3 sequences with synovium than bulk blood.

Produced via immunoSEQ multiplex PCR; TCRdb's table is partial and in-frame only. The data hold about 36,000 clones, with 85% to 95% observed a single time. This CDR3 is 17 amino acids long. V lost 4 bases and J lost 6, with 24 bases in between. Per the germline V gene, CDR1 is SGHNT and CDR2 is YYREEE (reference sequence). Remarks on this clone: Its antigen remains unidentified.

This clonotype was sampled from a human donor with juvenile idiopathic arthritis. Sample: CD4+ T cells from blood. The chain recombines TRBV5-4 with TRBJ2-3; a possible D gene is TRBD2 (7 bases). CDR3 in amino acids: CASSPLVGGGPLDTQYF. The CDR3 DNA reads TGTGCCAGCAGCCCTTTAGTAGGGGGGGGGCCCTTGGATACGCAGTATTTT. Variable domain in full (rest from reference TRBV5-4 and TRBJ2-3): ETGVTQSPTHLIKTRGQQVTLRCSSQSGHNTVSWYQQALGQGPQFIFQYYREEENGRGNFPPRFSGLQFPNYSSELNVNALELDDSALYLCASSPLVGGGPLDTQYFGPGTRLTVL.